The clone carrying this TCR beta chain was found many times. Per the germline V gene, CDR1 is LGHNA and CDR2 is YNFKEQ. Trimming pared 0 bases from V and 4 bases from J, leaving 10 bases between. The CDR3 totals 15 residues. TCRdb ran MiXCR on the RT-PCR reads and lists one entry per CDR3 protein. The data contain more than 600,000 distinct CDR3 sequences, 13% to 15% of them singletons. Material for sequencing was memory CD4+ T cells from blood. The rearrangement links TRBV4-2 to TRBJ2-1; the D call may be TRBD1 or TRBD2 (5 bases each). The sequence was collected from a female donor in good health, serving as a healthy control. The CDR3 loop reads CASSQDEGSYNEQFF. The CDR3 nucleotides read TGTGCCAGCAGCCAAGATGAGGGGTCTTACAATGAGCAGTTCTTC.